This is a list of T cell receptor beta chains from one sample in a study of glioma-infiltrating T cells after dendritic cell vaccination. Clones were sequenced by immunoSEQ multiplex PCR, and TCRdb holds only the in-frame ones, with some missing. The sample has 75,000 to 95,000 clones; 70% to 90% are singletons. The specimen comprised blood, sampled after dendritic cell vaccination. The receptors come from a human donor with glioblastoma. Both conserved end residues are part of each CDR3. Each record gives: J gene, V gene, D gene, clone size, CDR3 protein, CDR3 DNA. D genes are given only for firm matches. Only some rows state a clone size, as once, few, many or a class for expanded clones.

J: TRBJ1-1; V: TRBV7-9; D: -; size: once; CDR3: CASSPEGGRNTEAFF; DNA: TGTGCCAGCAGCCCGGAGGGAGGGCGGAACACTGAAGCTTTCTTT
J: TRBJ2-5; V: TRBV27; D: -; size: -; CDR3: CASSSSDRVGEETQYF; DNA: -
J: TRBJ2-4; V: TRBV20-1; D: -; size: -; CDR3: CSASWGHELYF; DNA: TGCAGTGCTAGTTGGGGCCACGAATTGTACTTC
J: TRBJ1-4; V: TRBV7-8; D: -; size: -; CDR3: CASSHPWGQGEKLFF; DNA: TGTGCCAGCAGCCACCCTTGGGGGCAGGGGGAAAAACTGTTTTTT
J: TRBJ2-2; V: TRBV10-3; D: TRBD2; size: few; CDR3: CATAGLAGGGTGELFF; DNA: TGTGCCACCGCCGGACTAGCGGGAGGTGGTACCGGGGAGCTGTTTTTT
J: TRBJ2-1; V: TRBV19; D: TRBD2; size: -; CDR3: CASSSGLASNNEQFF; DNA: TGTGCCAGTAGTAGCGGACTAGCCAGCAACAATGAGCAGTTCTTC
J: TRBJ1-1; V: TRBV29-1; D: TRBD1; size: -; CDR3: CSVGVRGQVNTEAFF; DNA: TGCAGCGTTGGAGTCAGGGGGCAGGTGAACACTGAAGCTTTCTTT
J: TRBJ1-1; V: TRBV7-9; D: TRBD1; size: -; CDR3: CASSLDPGQQAFF; DNA: TGTGCCAGCAGCCTTGATCCGGGACAGCAAGCTTTCTTT
J: TRBJ1-1; V: TRBV5-1; D: -; size: once; CDR3: CASSLGRGQTEAFF; DNA: TGCGCCAGCAGCTTGGGCAGGGGACAAACTGAAGCTTTCTTT
J: TRBJ1-2; V: TRBV6-5; D: -; size: -; CDR3: CASSYASRAGGYTF; DNA: TGTGCCAGCAGTTACGCGAGCAGGGCTGGCGGCTACACCTTC
J: TRBJ1-1; V: TRBV7-6; D: -; size: -; CDR3: CASSLDGGLNTEAFF; DNA: TGTGCCAGCAGCTTGGATGGGGGCCTGAACACTGAAGCTTTCTTT
J: TRBJ1-2; V: TRBV6-1; D: -; size: few; CDR3: CASSEGRGYTF; DNA: TGTGCCAGCAGTGAAGGGCGGGGTTACACCTTC
J: TRBJ2-2; V: TRBV7-2; D: -; size: -; CDR3: CASSVTGELFF; DNA: TGTGCCAGCAGCGTAACCGGGGAGCTGTTTTTT